This T cell receptor beta chain appears in the sequencing data of a study of human T cells and chemical hapten exposure. Ten or more counts support this clonotype. TCRdb re-analysed the RACE reads in MiXCR, keeping a single row per CDR3 protein. The sample lists approximately 50,000 distinct CDR3 sequences; approximately 10% were seen once. This CDR3 comprises 14 residues. Trimming took 2 bases from V and 3 from J; bases not matched to a gene: 3. Germline CDR1 SGHTA, CDR2 FQGNSA. Time point defined: pre-sensitization, week 0. Treatment of the sample: therapeutic diphenylcyclopropenone sensitization with weekly scalp DPC.

Source: whole blood, taken in connection with sensitization to the hapten diphenylcyclopropenone (DPC). The receptor comes from a woman between 35 and 50 years old with alopecia areata. Some clones in this sample may be carry-over from other donors' samples. This chain joins TRBV7-2 and TRBJ2-7; 8 nucleotides line up with TRBD2. Here the CDR3 DNA reads TGTGCCAGCAGCTTATCCACTAGCGGCTACGAGCAGTACTTC. Protein sequence: CASSLSTSGYEQYF.